This entry features one T cell receptor beta chain sequence. Its antigen remains unidentified. The sample originates from a study of cytomegalovirus exposure and HLA in healthy donors. Whole-study findings and limits: TCR beta V segments were, for the most part, productive about 87% or about 30% of the time in an earlier analysis.

Germline V lookup: CDR1 SGHAT, CDR2 FQNNGV. The CDR3 extends over 14 amino acids. V was shortened by 2 bases and J by 3 bases, with 8 bases between the two germline ends. The PCR employed 60 Vbeta primers together with 13 Jbeta primers. Repertoires were generated with immunoSEQ multiplex PCR, while TCRdb's copy carries only in-frame clones and drops some. The sample has about 95,000 clones, over 70% seen once. Sequencing was done on a sample of PBMCs. This chain uses TRBV11-2 with TRBJ1-3; D uncertain. This clonotype was obtained from a woman between 40 and 50 years old in good health and CMV-seronegative. CDR3 amino acids: CASSLSPGGNTIYF. CDR3 in DNA: TGTGCCAGCAGCTTATCCCCAGGTGGAAACACCATATATTTT.